This T cell receptor (beta chain) was recorded in a study of T cell repertoires in cytomegalovirus infection. Germline V CDR1 and CDR2: MNHEY, SVGAGI. Deletions cut 3 bases from V and 1 base from J, with 12 bases between. The CDR3 runs to 15 residues. TCRdb passed the reads through MiXCR, listing each CDR3 protein once. The profile shows fewer than 950,000 distinct CDR3 sequences, about 30% of them singletons. This clonotype was picked up a small number of times. The antigen remains undetermined. The sequenced sample was cultured CD8+ T cells from PBMCs, obtained from culture after CMV antigen stimulation. V and J are TRBV6-5 and TRBJ2-5, with D perhaps TRBD2 (6 bases). This sequence was found in a human donor in good health (CMV status not recorded). Some clones in this sample may be carry-over from other donors' samples. The CDR3 region is CASSYRWGLQETQYF. In DNA, the CDR3 is TGTGCCAGCAGTTATCGTTGGGGACTCCAAGAGACCCAGTACTTC.